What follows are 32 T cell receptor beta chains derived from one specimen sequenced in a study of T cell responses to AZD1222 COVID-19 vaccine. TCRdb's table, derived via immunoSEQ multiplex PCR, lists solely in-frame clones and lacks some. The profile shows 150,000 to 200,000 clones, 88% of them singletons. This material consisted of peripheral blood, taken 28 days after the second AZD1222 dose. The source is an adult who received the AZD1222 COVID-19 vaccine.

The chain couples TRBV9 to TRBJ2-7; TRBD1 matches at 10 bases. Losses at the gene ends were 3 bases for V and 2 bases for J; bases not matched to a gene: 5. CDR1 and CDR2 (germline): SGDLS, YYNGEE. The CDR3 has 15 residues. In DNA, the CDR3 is TGTGCCAGCAGCGCCGGGACAGGGGAGACCTACGAGCAGTACTTC. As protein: CASSAGTGETYEQYF.

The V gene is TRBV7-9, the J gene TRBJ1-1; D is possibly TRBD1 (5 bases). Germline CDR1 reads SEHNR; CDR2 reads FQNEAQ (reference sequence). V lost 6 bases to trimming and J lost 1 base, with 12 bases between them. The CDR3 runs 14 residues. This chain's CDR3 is CASSSLTENTEAFF. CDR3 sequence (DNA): TGTGCCAGCAGTTCCCTGACAGAGAACACTGAAGCTTTCTTT.

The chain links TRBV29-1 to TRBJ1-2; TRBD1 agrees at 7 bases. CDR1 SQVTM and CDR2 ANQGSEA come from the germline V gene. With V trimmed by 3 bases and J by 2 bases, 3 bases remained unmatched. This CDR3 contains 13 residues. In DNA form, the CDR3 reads TGCAGCGTTGAGGGGGGACAGAACTATGGCTACACCTTC. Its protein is CSVEGGQNYGYTF.

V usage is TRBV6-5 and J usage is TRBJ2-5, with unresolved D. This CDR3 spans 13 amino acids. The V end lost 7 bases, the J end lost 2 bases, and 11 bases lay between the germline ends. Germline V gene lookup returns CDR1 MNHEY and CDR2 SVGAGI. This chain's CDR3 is CASNQHGQETQYF. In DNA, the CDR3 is TGTGCCAGCAACCAGCACGGGCAAGAGACCCAGTACTTC.

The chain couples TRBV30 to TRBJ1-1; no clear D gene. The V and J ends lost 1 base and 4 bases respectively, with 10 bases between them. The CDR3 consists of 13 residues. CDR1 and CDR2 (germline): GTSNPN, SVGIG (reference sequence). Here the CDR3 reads CAWSAWSGTEAFF. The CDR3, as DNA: TGTGCCTGGAGTGCCTGGTCGGGCACTGAAGCTTTCTTT.

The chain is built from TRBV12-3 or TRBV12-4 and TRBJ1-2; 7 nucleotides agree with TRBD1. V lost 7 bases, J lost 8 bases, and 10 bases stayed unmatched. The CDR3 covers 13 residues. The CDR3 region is CASTIQGRGGYTF. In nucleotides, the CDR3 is TGTGCCAGCACCATACAGGGGAGGGGCGGCTACACCTTC.

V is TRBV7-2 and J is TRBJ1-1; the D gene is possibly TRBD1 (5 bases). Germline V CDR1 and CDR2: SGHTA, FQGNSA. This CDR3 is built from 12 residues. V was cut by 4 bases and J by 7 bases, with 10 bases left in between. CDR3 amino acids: CASSSGPNEAFF. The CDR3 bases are TGTGCCAGCAGCTCGGGACCGAATGAAGCTTTCTTT.

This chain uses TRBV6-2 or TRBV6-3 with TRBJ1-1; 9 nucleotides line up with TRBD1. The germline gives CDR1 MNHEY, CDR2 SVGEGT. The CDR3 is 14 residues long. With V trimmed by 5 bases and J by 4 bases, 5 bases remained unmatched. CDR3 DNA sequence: TGTGCCAGCAGTCGGACAGGGGTCGGCACTGAAGCTTTCTTT. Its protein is CASSRTGVGTEAFF.

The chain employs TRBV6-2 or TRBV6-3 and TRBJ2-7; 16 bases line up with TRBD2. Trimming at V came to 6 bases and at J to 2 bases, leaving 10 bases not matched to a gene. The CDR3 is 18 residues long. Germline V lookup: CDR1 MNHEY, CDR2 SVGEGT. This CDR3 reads CASSDPPGLAGGAYEQYF. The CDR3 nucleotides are TGTGCCAGCAGCGACCCCCCGGGACTAGCGGGAGGGGCCTACGAGCAGTACTTC.

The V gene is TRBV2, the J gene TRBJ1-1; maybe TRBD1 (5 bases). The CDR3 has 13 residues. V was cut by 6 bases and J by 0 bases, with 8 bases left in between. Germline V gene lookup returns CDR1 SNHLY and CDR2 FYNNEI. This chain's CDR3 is CASREQVNTEAFF. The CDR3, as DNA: TGTGCCAGCAGGGAACAGGTGAACACTGAAGCTTTCTTT.

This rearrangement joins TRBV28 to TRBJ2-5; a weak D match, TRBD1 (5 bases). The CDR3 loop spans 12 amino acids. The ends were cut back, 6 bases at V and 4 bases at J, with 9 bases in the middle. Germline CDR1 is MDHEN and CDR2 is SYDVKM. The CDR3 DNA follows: TGTGCCAGCAGGTCAGGGCCAGAGACCCAGTACTTC. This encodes CASRSGPETQYF.

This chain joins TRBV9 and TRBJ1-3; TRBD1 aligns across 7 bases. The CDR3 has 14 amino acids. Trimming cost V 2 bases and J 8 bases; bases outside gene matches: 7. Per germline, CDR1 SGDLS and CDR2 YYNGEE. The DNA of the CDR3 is TGTGCCAGCAGCGTCCAGACAGGGATGGACACCATATATTTT. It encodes CASSVQTGMDTIYF.

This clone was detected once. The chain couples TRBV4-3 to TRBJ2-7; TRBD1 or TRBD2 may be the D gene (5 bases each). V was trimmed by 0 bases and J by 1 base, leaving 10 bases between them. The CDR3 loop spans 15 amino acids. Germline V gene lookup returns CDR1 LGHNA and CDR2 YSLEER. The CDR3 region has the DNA TGCGCCAGCAGCCAAGATCGGGGCAGTTCCTACGAGCAGTACTTC. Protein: CASSQDRGSSYEQYF.

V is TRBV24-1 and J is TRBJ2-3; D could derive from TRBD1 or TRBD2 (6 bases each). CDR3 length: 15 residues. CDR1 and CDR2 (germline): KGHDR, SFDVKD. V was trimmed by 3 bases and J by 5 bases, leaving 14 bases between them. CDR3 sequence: CATSDMGGRGDTQYF. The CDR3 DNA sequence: TGTGCCACCAGTGATATGGGGGGCCGGGGAGATACGCAGTATTTT.

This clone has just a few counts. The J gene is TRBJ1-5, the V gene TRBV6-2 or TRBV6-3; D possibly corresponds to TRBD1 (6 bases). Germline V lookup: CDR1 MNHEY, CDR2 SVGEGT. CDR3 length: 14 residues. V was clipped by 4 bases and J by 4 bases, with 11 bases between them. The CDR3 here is CASSSTGTNQPQHF. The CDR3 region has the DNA TGTGCCAGCAGTTCTACAGGGACGAATCAGCCCCAGCATTTT.

CDR3 DNA: TGTGCCAGCAGTTATCGCATTATCAATGAGCAGTTCTTC. It is translated as CASSYRIINEQFF. The chain couples TRBV6-2 or TRBV6-3 to TRBJ2-1; D is ambiguous. The CDR3 consists of 13 residues. Germline assignment: CDR1 MNHEY and CDR2 SVGEGT. The germline V and J ends were trimmed by 3 bases and 6 bases, with 9 bases remaining between them.

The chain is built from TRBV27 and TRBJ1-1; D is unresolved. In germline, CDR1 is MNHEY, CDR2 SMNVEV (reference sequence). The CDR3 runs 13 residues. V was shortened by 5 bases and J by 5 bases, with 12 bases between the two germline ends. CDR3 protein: CASSHGPGTEAFF. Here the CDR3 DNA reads TGTGCCAGCAGTCACGGCCCGGGGACTGAAGCTTTCTTT.

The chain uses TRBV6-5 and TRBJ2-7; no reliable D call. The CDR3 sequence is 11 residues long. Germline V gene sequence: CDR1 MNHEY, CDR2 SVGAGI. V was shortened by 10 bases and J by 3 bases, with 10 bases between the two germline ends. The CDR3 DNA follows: TGTGCCATCACGATGAACTACGAGCAGTACTTC. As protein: CAITMNYEQYF.

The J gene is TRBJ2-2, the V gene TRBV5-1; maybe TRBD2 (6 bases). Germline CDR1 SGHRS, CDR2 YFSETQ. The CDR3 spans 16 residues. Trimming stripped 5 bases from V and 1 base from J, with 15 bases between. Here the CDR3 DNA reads TGCGCCAGCAGTTCTGCCGCGGGGATGAACACCGGGGAGCTGTTTTTT. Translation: CASSSAAGMNTGELFF.

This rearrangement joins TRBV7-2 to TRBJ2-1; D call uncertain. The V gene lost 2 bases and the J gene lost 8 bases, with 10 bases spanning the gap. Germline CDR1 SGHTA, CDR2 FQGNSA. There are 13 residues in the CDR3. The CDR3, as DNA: TGTGCCAGCAGCTTATTCCGTCTAGATGAGCAGTTCTTC. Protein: CASSLFRLDEQFF.

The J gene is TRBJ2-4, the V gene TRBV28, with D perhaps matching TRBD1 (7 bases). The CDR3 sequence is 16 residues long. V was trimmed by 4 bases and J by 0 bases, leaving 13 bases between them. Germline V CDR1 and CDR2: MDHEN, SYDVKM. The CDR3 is CASSSTGRLAKNIQYF. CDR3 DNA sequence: TGTGCCAGCAGTTCGACAGGGAGGCTAGCCAAAAACATTCAGTACTTC. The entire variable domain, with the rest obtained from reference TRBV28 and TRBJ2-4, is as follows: DVKVTQSSRYLVKRTGEKVFLECVQDMDHENMFWYRQDPGLGLRLIYFSYDVKMKEKGDIPEGYSVSREKKERFSLILESASTNQTSMYLCASSSTGRLAKNIQYFGAGTRLSVL.

CDR3 sequence: CASKGDSPLHF. In nucleotides, the CDR3 is TGTGCCAGCAAAGGAGACTCACCCCTCCACTTT. The rearrangement links TRBV2 to TRBJ1-6; no reliable D call. This CDR3 comprises 11 residues. In germline, CDR1 is SNHLY, CDR2 FYNNEI. The V and J ends lost 7 bases and 10 bases respectively, with 8 bases between them. Full variable domain (outside the CDR3, taken from reference TRBV2 and TRBJ1-6): EPEVTQTPSHQVTQMGQEVILRCVPISNHLYFYWYRQILGQKVEFLVSFYNNEISEKSEIFDDQFSVERPDGSNFTLKIRSTKLEDSAMYFCASKGDSPLHFGNGTRLTVT.

CDR3 bases: TGTGCCAGCAGCCGAACGGCAGGGCGCGGGAGGAGGACCGACTACGAGCAGTACTTC. This translates into CASSRTAGRGRRTDYEQYF. The V call is TRBV6-2 or TRBV6-3, the J call TRBJ2-7, with 8 bases fitting TRBD2. V shed 6 bases and J 3 bases; nucleotides not matched to a gene: 22. The length of the CDR3 is 19 residues. The germline CDR1 and CDR2 sequences are MNHEY and SVGEGT.

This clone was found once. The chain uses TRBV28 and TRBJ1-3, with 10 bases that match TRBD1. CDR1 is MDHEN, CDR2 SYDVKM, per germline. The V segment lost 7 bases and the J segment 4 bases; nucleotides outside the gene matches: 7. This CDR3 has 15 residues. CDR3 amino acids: CASTRTGGTGNTIYF. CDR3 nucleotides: TGTGCCAGCACCAGGACAGGGGGTACGGGAAACACCATATATTTT.

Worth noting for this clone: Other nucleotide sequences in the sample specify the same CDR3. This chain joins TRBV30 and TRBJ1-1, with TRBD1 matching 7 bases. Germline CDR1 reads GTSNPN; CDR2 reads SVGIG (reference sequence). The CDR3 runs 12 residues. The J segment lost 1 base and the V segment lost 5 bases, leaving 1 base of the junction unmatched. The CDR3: CAWGTANTEAFF. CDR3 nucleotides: TGTGCCTGGGGGACAGCGAACACTGAAGCTTTCTTT.

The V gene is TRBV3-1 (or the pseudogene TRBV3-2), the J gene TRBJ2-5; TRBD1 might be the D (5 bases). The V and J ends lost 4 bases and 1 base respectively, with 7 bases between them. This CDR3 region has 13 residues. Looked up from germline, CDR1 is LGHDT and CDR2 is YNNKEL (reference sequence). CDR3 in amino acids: CASSLGVQETQYF. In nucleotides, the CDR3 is TGTGCCAGCAGCCTAGGGGTCCAAGAGACCCAGTACTTC.

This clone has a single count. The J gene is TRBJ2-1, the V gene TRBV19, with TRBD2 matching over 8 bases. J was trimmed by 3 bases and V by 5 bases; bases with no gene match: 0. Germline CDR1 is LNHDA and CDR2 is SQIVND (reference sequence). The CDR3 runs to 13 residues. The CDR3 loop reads CASSLAGYNEQFF. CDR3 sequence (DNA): TGTGCCAGTAGTCTAGCGGGCTACAATGAGCAGTTCTTC.

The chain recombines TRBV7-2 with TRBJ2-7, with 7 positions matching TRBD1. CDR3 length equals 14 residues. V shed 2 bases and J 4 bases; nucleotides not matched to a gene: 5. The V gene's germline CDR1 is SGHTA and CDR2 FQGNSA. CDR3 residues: CASSLQGVRYEQYF. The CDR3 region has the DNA TGTGCCAGCAGCTTACAGGGGGTGAGGTACGAGCAGTACTTC.

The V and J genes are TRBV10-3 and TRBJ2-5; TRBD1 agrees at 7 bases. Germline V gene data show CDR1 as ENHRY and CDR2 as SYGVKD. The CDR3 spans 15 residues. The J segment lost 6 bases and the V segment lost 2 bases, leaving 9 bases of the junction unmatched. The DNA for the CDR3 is TGTGCCATCAGTGAGCGGGACAGATCCGCGAAGACCCAGTACTTC. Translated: CAISERDRSAKTQYF.

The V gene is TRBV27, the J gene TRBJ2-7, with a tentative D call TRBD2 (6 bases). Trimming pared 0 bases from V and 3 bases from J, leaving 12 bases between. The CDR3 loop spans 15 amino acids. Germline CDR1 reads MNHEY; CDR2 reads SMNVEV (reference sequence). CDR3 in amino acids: CASSLSQWGDYEQYF. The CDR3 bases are TGTGCCAGCAGTTTATCGCAGTGGGGGGACTACGAGCAGTACTTC.

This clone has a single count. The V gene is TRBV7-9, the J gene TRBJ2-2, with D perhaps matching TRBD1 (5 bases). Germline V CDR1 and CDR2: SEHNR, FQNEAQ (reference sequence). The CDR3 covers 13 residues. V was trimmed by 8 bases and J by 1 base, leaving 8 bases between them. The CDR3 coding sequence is TGTGCCAGCTGGGGCGGGAACACCGGGGAGCTGTTTTTT. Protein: CASWGGNTGELFF.

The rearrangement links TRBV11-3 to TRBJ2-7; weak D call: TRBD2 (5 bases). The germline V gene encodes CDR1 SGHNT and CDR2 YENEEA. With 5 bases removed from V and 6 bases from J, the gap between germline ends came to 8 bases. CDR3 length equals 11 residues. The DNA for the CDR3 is TGTGCCAGCAGCGCGAGCGGCGAGCAGTACTTC. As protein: CASSASGEQYF.